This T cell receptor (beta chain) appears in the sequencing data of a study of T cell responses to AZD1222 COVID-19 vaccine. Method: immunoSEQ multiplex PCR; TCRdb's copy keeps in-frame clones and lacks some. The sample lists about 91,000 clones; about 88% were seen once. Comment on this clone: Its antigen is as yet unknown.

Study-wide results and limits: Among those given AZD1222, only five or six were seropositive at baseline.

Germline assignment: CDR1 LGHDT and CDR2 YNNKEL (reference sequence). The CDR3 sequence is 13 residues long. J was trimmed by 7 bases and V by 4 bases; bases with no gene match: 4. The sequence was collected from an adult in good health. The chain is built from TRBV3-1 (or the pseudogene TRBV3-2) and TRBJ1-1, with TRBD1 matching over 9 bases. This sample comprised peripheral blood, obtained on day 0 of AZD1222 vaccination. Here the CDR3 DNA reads TGTGCCAGCAGCCCGGGACAGGGAAATGAAGCTTTCTTT. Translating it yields CASSPGQGNEAFF.